This TCR beta chain is from a study of cytomegalovirus exposure and HLA in healthy donors. Germline lookup yields CDR1 MGHDK and CDR2 SYGVNS. V shed 6 bases, J shed 1 base, and the junction held 7 bases outside the gene matches. This CDR3 is 15 amino acids long. A word on this clone: Its target is not known.

Use of 60 Vbeta and 13 Jbeta primers characterized the PCR. Using immunoSEQ multiplex PCR, the repertoire was profiled, and TCRdb retains in-frame clones only, with some absent. Of about 160,000 clones detected, about 74% appear once; the ten largest clones hold around 13%. Study-wide findings and caveats: Donor immune exposure was known only as CMV serostatus.

The sample taken for sequencing was PBMCs. The sequence was collected from a middle-aged man in good health and CMV-seropositive. The chain links TRBV25-1 to TRBJ1-1, with 8 bases aligning to TRBD1. CDR3 protein: CASRLPGTGNTEAFF. CDR3 sequence (DNA): TGTGCCAGCAGACTTCCCGGGACAGGGAACACTGAAGCTTTCTTT.